This T cell receptor beta chain stems from a study of T and B cells in COVID-19 patients. Study in general: The recovered patients had mostly mild to moderate COVID-19 with outpatient management. Study-level points and caveats: No sequencing was yet done of CD4+, regulatory or CD8+ subsets, or of SARS-CoV-2-responsive or tetramer+ sorted cells.

Ten or more counts support this clonotype. Its antigen is not identified. TRB rearrangements were amplified by multiplex PCR with BIOMED2 TRB-A/B primers. From the multiplex PCR reads, TCRdb called clonotypes with MiXCR, one entry per CDR3 protein. This sample has about 22,000 distinct CDR3 sequences, with about 32% found just once. Each TRB amplification used about 250-550 ng of genomic DNA from blood. The germline V gene encodes CDR1 MNHNS and CDR2 SASEGT. The junction had 6 bases not matched to a gene; V was cut back by 2 bases and J by 6 bases. The CDR3 runs to 15 residues. The sequence came from a human donor who had recovered from COVID-19. The sample consisted of blood. This chain joins TRBV6-1 and TRBJ2-1, with 8 bases identical to TRBD2. CDR3 residues: CASSERRGRSNEQFF. DNA for the CDR3: TGTGCCAGCAGTGAACGTCGCGGGAGGTCCAATGAGCAGTTCTTC.